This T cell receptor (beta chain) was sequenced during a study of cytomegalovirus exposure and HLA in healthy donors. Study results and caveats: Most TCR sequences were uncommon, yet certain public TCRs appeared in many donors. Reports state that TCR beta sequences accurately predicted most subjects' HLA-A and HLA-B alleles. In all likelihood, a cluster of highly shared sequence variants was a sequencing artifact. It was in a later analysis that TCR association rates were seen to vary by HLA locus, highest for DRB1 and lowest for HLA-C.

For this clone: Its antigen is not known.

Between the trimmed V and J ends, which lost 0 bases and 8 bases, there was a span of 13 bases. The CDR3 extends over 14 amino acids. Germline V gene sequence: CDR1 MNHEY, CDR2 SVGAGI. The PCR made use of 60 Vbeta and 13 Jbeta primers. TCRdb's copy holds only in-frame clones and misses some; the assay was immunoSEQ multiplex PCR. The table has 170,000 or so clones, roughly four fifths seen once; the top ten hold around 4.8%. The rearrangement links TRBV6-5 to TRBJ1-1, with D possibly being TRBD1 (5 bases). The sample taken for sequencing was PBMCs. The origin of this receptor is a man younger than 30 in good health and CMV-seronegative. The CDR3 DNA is TGTGCCAGCAGTTACTCAGTTAGGAGGGACGAAGCTTTCTTT. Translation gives CASSYSVRRDEAFF.